Below are 17 T cell receptor beta chains sequenced from a single sample in a study of early T cells in non-severe SARS-CoV-2 infection. TCRdb fed the 5' RACE reads into MiXCR, producing one record per CDR3 protein. The table records 69,000 or so distinct CDR3 sequences, 9.5% of them present only once. Sequenced input: whole blood. All receptors come from an adult who was a healthcare worker with PCR-confirmed SARS-CoV-2 infection or an uninfected control (not recorded which).

Many counts were recorded for this clonotype. V and J are TRBV5-1 and TRBJ2-3; 13 bases are shared with TRBD2. The CDR3 totals 16 residues. J lost 10 bases, V lost 4 bases, and 12 bases had no gene match. The germline CDR1 and CDR2 sequences are SGHRS and YFSETQ. The CDR3 bases are TGCGCCAGCAGCCCTCAACCGGGACTAGCGGGGATGGCGCAGTATTTT. Translating gives CASSPQPGLAGMAQYF.

A few counts support this clonotype. The V and J genes are TRBV6-4 and TRBJ2-3; the D gene is possibly TRBD2 (5 bases). Germline V CDR1 and CDR2: MRHNA, SNTAGT. The length of the CDR3 is 17 residues. The ends were cut back, 7 bases at V and 7 bases at J, with 27 bases in the middle. CDR3 loop: CASNFQEAKIDANTQYF. The CDR3 DNA follows: TGTGCCAGCAATTTTCAGGAGGCCAAGATTGACGCGAATACGCAGTATTTT.

This chain connects TRBV12-3 or TRBV12-4 to TRBJ1-2, with 7 bases identical to TRBD1. J gave up 7 bases and V 6 bases, and 8 bases lay outside the gene matches. The length of the CDR3 is 13 residues. CDR3 sequence reads: CASSLDRHGGYTF. The CDR3 region has the DNA TGTGCCAGCAGCCTGGACAGGCATGGTGGCTACACCTTC.

This clonotype was found a few times. This chain uses TRBV3-1 with TRBJ2-1, with unresolved D. CDR1 is LGHDT and CDR2 is YNNKEL in the germline V gene (reference sequence). Deletions cut 2 bases from V and 5 bases from J, with 7 bases between. This CDR3 has 13 amino acids. Written as DNA, the CDR3 is TGTGCCAGCAGCCAATCTACTAACAATGAGCAGTTCTTC. Translating it yields CASSQSTNNEQFF.

The rearrangement links TRBV7-2 to TRBJ2-7; TRBD2 might be the D (5 bases). Trimming removed 5 bases from V and 3 bases from J, with 14 bases in between. The CDR3 totals 14 residues. CDR1 is SGHTA, CDR2 FQGNSA, per germline. CDR3 residues: CASSPMSGHYEQYF. CDR3 nucleotide sequence: TGTGCCAGCAGCCCGATGAGCGGTCACTACGAGCAGTACTTC.

This clonotype was detected only a few times. The chain has TRBV6-2 or TRBV6-3 and TRBJ2-2, with D possibly matching TRBD1 (5 bases). The ends were cut back, 1 base at V and 6 bases at J, with 6 bases in the middle. Germline CDR1 MNHEY, CDR2 SVGEGT. CDR3 length: 13 residues. CDR3 in amino acids: CASSYWGPGELFF. The CDR3 DNA sequence: TGTGCCAGCAGTTACTGGGGCCCCGGGGAGCTGTTTTTT.

This clonotype was seen only a few times. This chain links TRBV5-1 with TRBJ2-4, with D perhaps matching TRBD2 (6 bases). Germline loops: CDR1 SGHRS, CDR2 YFSETQ. This CDR3 spans 14 amino acids. With 6 bases removed from V and 9 bases from J, the gap between germline ends came to 19 bases. CDR3 amino acids: CASTIAGGDGIQYF. CDR3 coding DNA: TGCGCCAGCACCATTGCAGGAGGGGATGGCATTCAGTACTTC.

This clonotype was found many times. The CDR3 DNA is TGCAGTGCTATCGACGCCTCCTACAATGAGCAGTTCTTC. This sequence encodes CSAIDASYNEQFF. The J gene is TRBJ2-1, the V gene TRBV20-1; D remains unclear. The CDR3 is 13 residues long. The V and J ends lost 4 bases and 0 bases respectively, with 7 bases between them. Germline loops: CDR1 DFQATT, CDR2 SNEGSKA (reference sequence).

The chain recombines TRBV5-1 with TRBJ1-2; the D is unclear. The CDR3 covers 15 residues. Trimming cost V 1 base and J 4 bases, with 14 bases left between them. In germline, CDR1 is SGHRS, CDR2 YFSETQ. Written as DNA, the CDR3 is TGCGCCAGCAGCTTGTCCGGCGGCACTCCCTATGGCTACACCTTC. This translates into CASSLSGGTPYGYTF. The full variable domain, its missing parts supplied by reference TRBV5-1 and TRBJ1-2, is KAGVTQTPRYLIKTRGQQVTLSCSPISGHRSVSWYQQTPGQGLQFLFEYFSETQRNKGNFPGRFSGRQFSNSRSEMNVSTLELGDSALYLCASSLSGGTPYGYTFGSGTRLTVV.

This clonotype was observed a handful of times. CDR3 protein: CSVVGGPGGYTF. CDR3 bases: TGCAGCGTTGTAGGGGGGCCGGGAGGCTACACCTTC. V and J are TRBV29-1 and TRBJ1-2, with D possibly TRBD1 on 6 matching bases. The germline CDR1 and CDR2 sequences are SQVTM and ANQGSEA. This CDR3 has 12 residues. The V end was cut by 4 bases, the J end by 8 bases, with 14 bases between.

This clonotype was observed at least ten times. The V call is TRBV6-6, the J call TRBJ1-1; TRBD1 agrees at 9 bases. The CDR3 runs 12 residues. V trimming: 6 bases; J trimming: 7 bases; junction bases outside the gene matches: 3. Germline CDR1 is MNHNY and CDR2 is SVGAGI (reference sequence). DNA of the CDR3: TGTGCCAGCAGGCCGGGACAGGGTGAAGCTTTCTTT. It is translated as CASRPGQGEAFF.

The sample holds a few counts of this clonotype. This chain joins TRBV7-8 and TRBJ2-7; no clear D. Germline V gene lookup returns CDR1 SGHVS and CDR2 FQNEAQ. This CDR3 is 12 amino acids long. V gave up 1 base and J gave up 2 bases, with 3 bases separating them. CDR3 sequence: CASSLVPYEQYF. The CDR3 nucleotides are TGTGCCAGCAGCTTAGTTCCCTACGAGCAGTACTTC.

This chain links TRBV6-6 with TRBJ1-1, with 7 bases that match TRBD1. Per the germline V gene, CDR1 is MNHNY and CDR2 is SVGAGI (reference sequence). This CDR3 is 13 amino acids long. The V and J ends lost 7 bases and 0 bases, in that order; junction bases with no gene match: 2. The CDR3 DNA reads TGTGCCAGCATGGGGACAGTGAACACTGAAGCTTTCTTT. It specifies CASMGTVNTEAFF.

The genes are TRBV14 and TRBJ2-1; possible D gene TRBD1, 6 bases. CDR3 length: 14 amino acids. CDR1 is SGHDN and CDR2 is FVKESK in the germline V gene. V was shortened by 4 bases and J by 7 bases, with 14 bases between the two germline ends. The CDR3 region is CASSLFDRPNEQFF. DNA of the CDR3: TGTGCCAGCAGCCTATTCGACAGGCCGAATGAGCAGTTCTTC.

This clonotype was counted many times. CDR3 nucleotide sequence: TGTGCCAGCAGCTATTCCACCGGGGGGGCCGGAGATACGCAGTATTTT. Protein sequence: CASSYSTGGAGDTQYF. The J gene is TRBJ2-3, the V gene TRBV7-9, with 8 bases identical to TRBD2. The CDR3 sequence is 16 residues long. CDR1 is SEHNR and CDR2 is FQNEAQ in the germline V gene (reference sequence). Unmatched junction bases numbered 11, after V lost 4 bases and J lost 5 bases.

This clonotype was detected ten times or more. The chain joins TRBV20-1 to TRBJ2-5, with TRBD2 matching 9 bases. J lost 3 bases, V lost 8 bases, and 7 bases had no gene match. CDR1 is DFQATT and CDR2 is SNEGSKA in the germline V gene (reference sequence). There are 13 residues in the CDR3. This CDR3 reads CSPRSGSEETQYF. The CDR3 nucleotides read TGCAGTCCCCGTAGCGGGAGTGAAGAGACCCAGTACTTC.

This clonotype showed up many times. The rearrangement uses TRBV20-1 and TRBJ2-1, with D uncertain. Germline lookup yields CDR1 DFQATT and CDR2 SNEGSKA (reference sequence). The CDR3 sequence is 15 residues long. V lost 0 bases to trimming and J lost 2 bases, with 11 bases between them. The DNA of the CDR3 is TGCAGTGCTAGAGATCGGCAATCTACCTACAATGAGCAGTTCTTC. It specifies CSARDRQSTYNEQFF.